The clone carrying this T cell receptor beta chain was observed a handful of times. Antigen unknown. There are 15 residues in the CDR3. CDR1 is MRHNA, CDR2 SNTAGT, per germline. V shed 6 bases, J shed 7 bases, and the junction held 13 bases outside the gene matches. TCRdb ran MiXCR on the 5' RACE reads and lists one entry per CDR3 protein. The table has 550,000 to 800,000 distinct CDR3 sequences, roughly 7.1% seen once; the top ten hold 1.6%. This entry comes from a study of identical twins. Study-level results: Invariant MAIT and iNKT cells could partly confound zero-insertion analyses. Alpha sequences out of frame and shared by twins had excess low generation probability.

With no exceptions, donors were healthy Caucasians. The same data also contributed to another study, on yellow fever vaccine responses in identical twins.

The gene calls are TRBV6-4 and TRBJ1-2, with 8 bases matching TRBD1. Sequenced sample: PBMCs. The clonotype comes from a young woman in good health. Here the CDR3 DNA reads TGTGCCAGCAGCCAACAGGGGGTCGCTTACGGTGGCTACACCTTC. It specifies CASSQQGVAYGGYTF.